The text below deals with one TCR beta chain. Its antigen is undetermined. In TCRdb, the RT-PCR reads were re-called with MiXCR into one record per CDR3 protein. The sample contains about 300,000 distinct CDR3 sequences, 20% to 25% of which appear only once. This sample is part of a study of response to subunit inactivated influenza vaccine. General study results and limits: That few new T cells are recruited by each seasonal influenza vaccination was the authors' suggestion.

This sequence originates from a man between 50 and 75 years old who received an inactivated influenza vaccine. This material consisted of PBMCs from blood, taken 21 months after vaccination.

The CDR3 nucleotides read TGCAGTGCTAGAGTTCTAGCGGGACACACAGATACGCAGTATTTT. Its translation: CSARVLAGHTDTQYF. The chain recombines TRBV20-1 with TRBJ2-3; 9 bases are a match to TRBD2. The CDR3 spans 15 residues. J was trimmed by 2 bases and V by 1 base; bases with no gene match: 4. The germline V gene has CDR1 DFQATT and CDR2 SNEGSKA (reference sequence).